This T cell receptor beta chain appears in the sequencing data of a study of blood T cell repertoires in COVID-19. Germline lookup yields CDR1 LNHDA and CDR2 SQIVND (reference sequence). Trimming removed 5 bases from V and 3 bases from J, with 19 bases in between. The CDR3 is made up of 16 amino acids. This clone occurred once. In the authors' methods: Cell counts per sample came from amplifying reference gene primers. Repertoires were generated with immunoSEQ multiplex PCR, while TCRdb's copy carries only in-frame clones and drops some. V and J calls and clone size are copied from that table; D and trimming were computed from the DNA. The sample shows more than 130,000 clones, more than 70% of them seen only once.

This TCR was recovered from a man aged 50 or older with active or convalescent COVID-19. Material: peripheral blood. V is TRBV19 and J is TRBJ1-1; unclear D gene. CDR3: CASSSQTRGRDTEAFF. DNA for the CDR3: TGTGCCAGTAGTTCCCAAACCCGAGGTCGGGACACTGAAGCTTTCTTT.